Listed below are T cell receptor beta chains from one sample, sequenced in a study of blood T cells in healthy people across ages. MiXCR, run by TCRdb on the 5' RACE reads, gives a single entry per CDR3 protein. The data contain around 280,000 distinct CDR3 sequences, 27% of them seen just once; the ten biggest clones take up roughly 30%. The sequenced sample was blood. These receptors all come from a woman in her 70s in good health. Both conserved end residues are part of each CDR3.

j_call	v_call	cdr3_aa
TRBJ2-4	TRBV7-2	CASSLPGQVPNIQYF
TRBJ2-5	TRBV5-1	CASSLSGTGMETQYF
TRBJ1-2	TRBV27	CASSLGPGYGYGYTF
TRBJ1-1	TRBV27	CASTTTAGRTEAFF
TRBJ2-1	TRBV6-2/TRBV6-3	CASSYIKSSYNEQFF
NA	TRBV10-3	CAISYDRDSEQYF
TRBJ1-6	TRBV19	CASSVAGEISPLHF
TRBJ1-2	TRBV29-1	CSVEGVGYGYTF
TRBJ2-5	TRBV29-1	CSVEDTGWEETQYF
TRBJ2-2	TRBV5-5	CASSHPSSGTGSGELFF
TRBJ2-2	TRBV11-2	CASSPVGTGELFF
TRBJ2-2	TRBV27	CASSIMSSPAGELFF
TRBJ2-4	TRBV2	CASSEEGGRGNIQYF
TRBJ2-5	TRBV24-1	CATSEATYQETQYF
TRBJ2-5	TRBV29-1	CSVIRTVQETQYF
TRBJ1-1	TRBV5-1	CASKQGPEAFF
TRBJ1-1	TRBV28	CASSLRTNTEAFF
TRBJ1-1	TRBV11-2	CASSLTQGTNTEAFF
TRBJ1-5	TRBV7-8	CASSSLGGRGTSLRQPQHF
TRBJ2-7	TRBV6-5	CASSGPTGGTYEQYF
TRBJ1-2	TRBV28	CASSLSSGTGYSYTF
TRBJ2-7	TRBV20-1	CSASGQGGTYEQYF
TRBJ2-7	TRBV28	CASGLGGSYEQYF
TRBJ2-6	TRBV7-8	CASSLGRRQGFSGANVLTF
TRBJ1-5	TRBV29-1	CSVQDRTGQPQHF
TRBJ2-5	TRBV5-6	CASSLGYQETQYF
TRBJ1-1	TRBV2	CASSPTGTGMNTEAFF
TRBJ2-1	TRBV7-3	CASSLWGSSSYNEQFF
TRBJ1-2	TRBV4-3	CASSQDPQGASYGYTF
TRBJ1-2	TRBV9	CASDSSPSGDNYGYTF
TRBJ2-4	TRBV3-1	CASSHTTGAKNIQYF
TRBJ2-7	TRBV4-3	CASSQSGQDSYEQYF
TRBJ1-2	TRBV21-1	CASSKAREGLLYGYTF
TRBJ2-4	TRBV10-3	CAISDAGDIQYF
TRBJ2-1	TRBV5-1	CASSWSLGGVDNEQFF
TRBJ1-1	TRBV5-1	CASSFEGGTEAFF
TRBJ1-4	TRBV7-2	CASSLLGGGYEKLFF
TRBJ2-3	TRBV20-1	CSETARSTDTQYF
TRBJ2-1	TRBV5-1	CASSLLDRGNNEQFF
TRBJ2-3	TRBV5-6	CASSLQGGPTSTDTQYF
TRBJ2-5	TRBV9	CASSPVSEGRKTQYF
TRBJ2-5	TRBV7-3	CASSLSGGETQYF
TRBJ1-2	TRBV15	CATSKLNTQSVYTF
TRBJ1-4	TRBV20-1	CSARGGGELFF
TRBJ2-7	TRBV5-1	CASSPRGRASSYEQYF
TRBJ1-4	TRBV7-9	CASSFQGTSTNEKVFF
TRBJ1-4	TRBV20-1	CSATPRALEKLFF
TRBJ1-5	TRBV28	CASSSSGTGGQPQHF
TRBJ2-3	TRBV20-1	CSAPGSLTDTQYF
TRBJ1-1	TRBV5-1	CASSLDRQTHEAFF
TRBJ2-1	TRBV20-1	CSAGTDKAYNEQFF
TRBJ1-6	TRBV12-3/TRBV12-4	CASSLAETPLHF
TRBJ1-1	TRBV28	CASSFSRGAMNTEAFF